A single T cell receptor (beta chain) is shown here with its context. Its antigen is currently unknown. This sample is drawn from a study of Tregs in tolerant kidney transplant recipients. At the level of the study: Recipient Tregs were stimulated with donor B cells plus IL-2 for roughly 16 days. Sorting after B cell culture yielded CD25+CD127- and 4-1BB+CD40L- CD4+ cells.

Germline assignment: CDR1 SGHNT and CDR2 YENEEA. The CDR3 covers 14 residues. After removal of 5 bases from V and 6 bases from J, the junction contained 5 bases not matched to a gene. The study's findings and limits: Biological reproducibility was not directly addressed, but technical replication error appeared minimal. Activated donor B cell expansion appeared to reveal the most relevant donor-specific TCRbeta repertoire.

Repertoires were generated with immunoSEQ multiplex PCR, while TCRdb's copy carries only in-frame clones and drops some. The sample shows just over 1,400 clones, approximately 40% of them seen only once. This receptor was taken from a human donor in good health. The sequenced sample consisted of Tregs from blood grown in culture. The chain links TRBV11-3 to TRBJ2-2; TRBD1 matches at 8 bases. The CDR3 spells CASSPGQVPGELFF. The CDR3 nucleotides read TGTGCCAGCAGCCCGGGACAGGTCCCCGGGGAGCTGTTTTTT.